The rows below give T cell receptor beta chains drawn from one sample of a study of blood T cell repertoires in COVID-19. Sequencing used immunoSEQ multiplex PCR; TCRdb keeps in-frame clones, though not all of them. Among fewer than 350,000 clones listed, roughly 89% were seen once. Sequenced: PBMCs or T cells enriched from blood (not recorded which). Receptors originate from a woman between 35 and 50 years old who had recovered from COVID-19. Both conserved end residues are part of each CDR3. Fields, in order: CDR3 length, J gene, V gene, clone size, D gene, CDR3 protein, CDR3 DNA. A D gene is named only where the DNA matches it firmly. Part of the rows lack a size; the others show once, few, many or a class for expanded clones.

17 | TRBJ2-7 | TRBV5-1 | . | TRBD2 | CASSSGLAGIISYEQYF | TGCGCCAGCAGCTCAGGACTAGCGGGAATTATCTCCTACGAGCAGTACTTC
15 | TRBJ1-1 | TRBV19 | . | TRBD1 | CATLNRQGGMAEAFF | TGTGCCACCTTGAACAGACAGGGCGGGATGGCTGAAGCTTTCTTT
14 | TRBJ2-3 | TRBV10-3 | . | . | CAISERGARDTQYF | TGTGCCATCAGTGAGCGGGGGGCGAGGGATACGCAGTATTTT
14 | TRBJ2-1 | TRBV11-2 | . | . | CASSLSRGAYEQFF | TGTGCCAGCAGCTTATCCCGGGGGGCCTACGAGCAGTTCTTC
14 | TRBJ2-1 | TRBV9 | . | . | CASSAGGLHNEQFF | TGTGCCAGCAGCGCCGGGGGGCTCCACAATGAGCAGTTCTTC
12 | TRBJ2-5 | TRBV18 | . | . | CASSPRQETQYF | TGTGCCAGCTCACCCAGGCAAGAGACCCAGTACTTC
15 | TRBJ2-5 | TRBV5-1 | . | TRBD1 | CASSRDRGMEETQYF | TGCGCCAGCAGCAGGGACAGGGGGATGGAAGAGACCCAGTACTTC
16 | TRBJ1-6 | TRBV25-1 | . | TRBD1 | CASSRTPTGGNSPLHF | TGTGCCAGCAGTCGTACTCCAACAGGGGGTAATTCACCCCTCCACTTT
12 | TRBJ2-7 | TRBV7-2 | . | . | CASSRPPYEQYF | TGTGCCAGCAGCCGTCCCCCCTACGAGCAGTACTTC
14 | TRBJ2-7 | TRBV6-5 | . | TRBD1 | CASETGVQSNEQYF | TGTGCCAGTGAGACAGGGGTGCAATCTAACGAGCAGTACTTC
14 | TRBJ2-5 | TRBV30 | . | TRBD2 | CAWSAPGGVETQYF | TGTGCCTGGAGTGCTCCGGGAGGTGTGGAGACCCAGTACTTC
18 | TRBJ2-1 | TRBV5-1 | . | TRBD2 | CASIPGHGLREGYNEQFF | TGCGCCAGCATCCCCGGCCATGGCTTACGGGAGGGATACAATGAGCAGTTCTTC
14 | TRBJ2-3 | TRBV9 | . | . | CASSVQTSTDTQYF | TGTGCCAGCAGCGTCCAAACTAGCACAGATACGCAGTATTTT
13 | TRBJ2-7 | TRBV19 | . | . | CASSAVTQREQYF | TGTGCCAGTAGTGCGGTAACCCAGAGGGAGCAGTACTTC
15 | TRBJ2-2 | TRBV9 | once | . | CASSVALGSTGELFF | TGTGCCAGCAGCGTAGCTCTCGGTTCCACCGGGGAGCTGTTTTTT
13 | TRBJ1-2 | TRBV12-3/TRBV12-4 | . | . | CASGERENYGYTF | TGTGCCAGCGGGGAACGGGAGAACTATGGCTACACCTTC
16 | TRBJ2-1 | TRBV4-2 | once | . | CASSQERGRGDNEQFF | TGTGCCAGCAGCCAAGAACGAGGCAGGGGGGACAATGAGCAGTTCTTC
14 | TRBJ1-6 | TRBV5-1 | . | . | CASRGNLQGSPLHF | TGCGCCAGCAGGGGGAACCTCCAGGGTTCACCCCTCCACTTT
15 | TRBJ2-7 | TRBV14 | . | TRBD2 | CASSQVEAGPYEQYF | TGTGCCAGCAGCCAAGTCGAAGCGGGACCCTACGAGCAGTACTTC
16 | TRBJ2-1 | TRBV27 | . | TRBD2 | CASAGLAGGSYNEQFF | TGTGCCAGCGCGGGACTAGCGGGGGGCTCCTACAATGAGCAGTTCTTC
14 | TRBJ2-1 | TRBV5-1 | . | . | CASSVDAAHNEQFF | TGCGCCAGCAGCGTGGATGCGGCACACAATGAGCAGTTCTTC
15 | TRBJ2-2 | TRBV5-1 | once | . | CASKLVTGYTGELFF | TGCGCCAGCAAACTGGTCACGGGTTACACCGGGGAGCTGTTTTTT
13 | TRBJ2-2 | TRBV7-9 | . | . | CASSLTGTGELFF | TGTGCCAGCAGCTTAACGGGGACCGGGGAGCTGTTTTTT
15 | TRBJ2-5 | TRBV3-1/TRBV3-2 | . | TRBD2 | CASSQGGTRVETQYF | TGTGCCAGCAGCCAGGGAGGGACTAGGGTAGAGACCCAGTACTTC
14 | TRBJ2-7 | TRBV19 | . | . | CASSRSAVSYEQYF | TGTGCCAGTAGTCGTTCCGCAGTCTCCTACGAGCAGTACTTC
15 | TRBJ2-3 | TRBV5-6 | . | . | CASSDFGGSTDTQYF | TGTGCCAGCAGCGACTTCGGCGGAAGCACAGATACGCAGTATTTT
16 | TRBJ2-2 | TRBV3-1/TRBV3-2 | . | TRBD2 | CASSGGLAGATGELFF | TGTGCCAGCAGCGGGGGACTAGCGGGGGCCACCGGGGAGCTGTTTTTT
16 | TRBJ1-4 | TRBV27 | . | TRBD1 | CASSRIISRGNEKLFF | TGTGCCAGCAGTAGAATTATTTCCAGGGGGAATGAAAAACTGTTTTTT
15 | TRBJ1-2 | TRBV5-6 | . | TRBD1 | CASSGAGTGGGRYTF | TGTGCCAGCAGCGGGGCCGGGACAGGGGGCGGTCGCTACACCTTC
14 | TRBJ1-1 | TRBV11-1 | many | . | CASSLRQVYTEAFF | TGTGCCAGCAGCTTAAGACAGGTTTACACTGAAGCTTTCTTT
19 | TRBJ2-3 | TRBV5-5 | once | TRBD2 | CASSPLGGLADLATDTQYF | TGTGCCAGCAGCCCCCTCGGCGGACTAGCGGACCTCGCCACAGATACGCAGTATTTT
17 | TRBJ2-2 | TRBV6-2/TRBV6-3 | few | . | CASSYTPTGTNTGELFF | TGTGCCAGCAGTTACACCCCGACAGGAACGAACACCGGGGAGCTGTTTTTT
13 | TRBJ1-5 | TRBV12-3/TRBV12-4 | . | . | CASSSGMGQPQHF | TGTGCCAGCAGTTCAGGGATGGGACAGCCCCAGCATTTT
17 | TRBJ2-3 | TRBV7-9 | . | . | CASSERGGGPGTDTQYF | TGTGCCAGCAGCGAAAGAGGGGGAGGGCCGGGCACAGATACGCAGTATTTT
13 | TRBJ1-2 | TRBV9 | . | . | CASSASGRDGYTF | TGTGCCAGCAGCGCCTCCGGGAGGGATGGCTACACCTTC
13 | TRBJ1-6 | TRBV30 | . | . | CAWSALSGSPLHF | TGTGCCTGGAGTGCCCTAAGCGGTTCACCCCTCCACTTT
14 | TRBJ2-5 | TRBV5-1 | . | . | CASSLVLASETQYF | TGCGCCAGCAGCTTGGTATTAGCTTCAGAGACCCAGTACTTC
10 | TRBJ1-2 | TRBV20-1 | . | . | CSARGGTWTF | TGCAGTGCTAGGGGGGGTACGTGGACCTTC
15 | TRBJ1-2 | TRBV4-3 | once | . | CASSQDGHVNYGYTF | TGCGCCAGCAGCCAAGATGGACATGTTAACTATGGCTACACCTTC
16 | TRBJ1-5 | TRBV19 | . | TRBD1 | CASRSTGTDSNQPQHF | TGTGCCAGTAGATCAACCGGGACAGATAGCAATCAGCCCCAGCATTTT
15 | TRBJ1-5 | TRBV18 | . | TRBD1 | CASSSGQGVIQPQHF | TGTGCCAGCTCAAGCGGACAGGGAGTAATACAGCCCCAGCATTTT